These T cell receptor beta chains were read from a single sample in a study of OX40 agonist ivuxolimab in advanced cancers. Produced via immunoSEQ multiplex PCR; TCRdb's table is partial and in-frame only. The sample holds tens of thousands of clones, more than 75% seen once. Source: CD4+ or CD8+ T cells sorted from blood, taken in a trial of the OX40 agonist ivuxolimab. The receptors were gathered from an adult with an advanced solid tumor such as melanoma, head and neck, liver or kidney cancer. The CDR3 runs from the conserved cysteine through the conserved F or W. Not all rows give a size; the values are once, few, many and, for expanded clones, a class.

CDR3,V,size,J
CASSRRDRGSVNQPQHF,TRBV5-1,-,TRBJ1-5
CASSFGPSGELFF,TRBV5-5,-,TRBJ2-2
CASRKTGPQSRNEQFF,TRBV7-9,-,TRBJ2-1
CASSVGTSGTFLSYNEQFF,TRBV9,-,TRBJ2-1
CSAGQVNTEAFF,TRBV29-1,-,TRBJ1-1
CASSQYRSSYNEQFF,TRBV6-5,-,TRBJ2-1
CASSDYTTSTDTQYF,TRBV6-1,-,TRBJ2-3
CASSEAVARNSPLHF,TRBV6-1,-,TRBJ1-6
CASKYGSSYNEQFF,TRBV5-1,-,TRBJ2-1
CPTMRQPNTEAFF,TRBV2,-,TRBJ1-1
CASSPPGQGMETQYF,TRBV18,-,TRBJ2-5
CSALFHEQYF,TRBV20-1,-,TRBJ2-7
CASSSIGTKYTQYF,TRBV2,-,TRBJ2-3
CASSLDLTGVGYTF,TRBV5-1,-,TRBJ1-2
CAISKTAGQPQHF,TRBV10-3,-,TRBJ1-5
CASSPLIGTGWGSNQPQHF,TRBV21-1,-,TRBJ1-5
CASSFRREGREAQYF,TRBV2,-,TRBJ2-5
CASSPQPSGIVEQFF,TRBV18,-,TRBJ2-1
CASSSRALLNEKLFF,TRBV7-9,-,TRBJ1-4
CASSKMSQETQYF,TRBV6-5,-,TRBJ2-5
CAISGRLAGGTSGDTQYF,TRBV10-3,-,TRBJ2-3
CASSPRRGQMNTIYF,TRBV19,-,TRBJ1-3
CASSPIGLAGGSGELFF,TRBV7-3,-,TRBJ2-2
CASSIGRSLLYGYTF,TRBV19,-,TRBJ1-2
CASRDEGRRLLF,TRBV5-8,-,TRBJ1-1
CASSQERGGLFGYTF,TRBV4-1,-,TRBJ1-2
CASRGSGRRQYF,TRBV19,once,TRBJ2-7
CASSEWEKVGEQYF,TRBV19,-,TRBJ2-7
CASSIRAGGSAYEQYF,TRBV19,-,TRBJ2-7
CASSHAGSDYEQYF,TRBV4-2,-,-
CASSERDIGNTIYF,TRBV10-2,-,TRBJ1-3
CASNGGTTQYEQYF,TRBV19,-,TRBJ2-7
CASSPQGGYGYTF,TRBV4-1,-,TRBJ1-2
CASTQRGSGENYNEQFF,TRBV4-1,-,TRBJ2-1
CASSLPGQGFYGYTF,TRBV28,-,TRBJ1-2
CASRSLAMIEQFF,TRBV27,-,TRBJ2-1
CASSAQGTDTQYF,TRBV10-1,-,TRBJ2-3
CASTRAASSYEQYF,TRBV5-5,-,TRBJ2-7
CAISDPGTGVYEQYF,TRBV10-3,-,TRBJ2-7
CASSLGRFKPPDTEAFF,TRBV7-2,-,TRBJ1-1
CASSLASEGNEQFF,TRBV7-7,-,TRBJ2-1
CASSGQGAKSEFF,TRBV2,-,TRBJ2-1
CASSPGQGGYTF,TRBV10-1,-,TRBJ1-2
CAMQGAHGYTF,TRBV28,few,TRBJ1-2
CATSRDAGGGKLQFF,TRBV15,-,TRBJ2-1
CASSPNWDRGRGGYTF,TRBV28,-,TRBJ1-2
CASSLWQTSGRSRGTDTQYF,TRBV28,-,TRBJ2-3
CASSLVASGSYEQYF,TRBV11-2,-,TRBJ2-7
CASSPQGLAGGEQFF,TRBV4-2,-,TRBJ2-1
CASSIAGEQFF,TRBV19,-,TRBJ2-1
CSVGGDQGNTIYF,TRBV29-1,-,TRBJ1-3
CASSIAAGTSGGQAEQFF,TRBV19,-,TRBJ2-1
CASSGVVPYEQYF,TRBV2,-,TRBJ2-7
CSVEFGSGSSETQYF,TRBV29-1,-,TRBJ2-5